The 15 T cell receptor beta chains reported below all come from one sample, sequenced in a study of response to subunit inactivated influenza vaccine. TCRdb re-called the RT-PCR reads through MiXCR, storing one row per CDR3 protein. The sample lists 560,000 or so distinct CDR3 sequences, about 7.6% occurring once. This specimen consisted of PBMCs from blood, obtained around 25 months after vaccination. The source of these receptors is a man aged 50-75 years who received an inactivated influenza vaccine.

The chain uses TRBV27 and TRBJ2-7; D perhaps matches TRBD1 (5 bases). Trimming took 7 bases from V and 2 from J, leaving 15 bases between them. The CDR3 is 14 amino acids. CDR1 MNHEY and CDR2 SMNVEV come from the germline V gene (reference sequence). CDR3 in amino acids: CASKRTGPTYEQYF. The CDR3 DNA follows: TGTGCCAGCAAAAGAACAGGACCTACCTACGAGCAGTACTTC.

This chain links TRBV7-9 with TRBJ2-4; 7 bases line up with TRBD2. V lost 3 bases to trimming and J lost 0 bases; unmatched junction nucleotides: 8. Germline CDR1 SEHNR, CDR2 FQNEAQ (reference sequence). This CDR3 region has 17 residues. This CDR3 reads CASSFSWGGEAKNIQYF. DNA for the CDR3: TGTGCCAGCAGCTTCTCTTGGGGGGGAGAAGCCAAAAACATTCAGTACTTC.

The rearrangement joins TRBV20-1 to TRBJ2-7, with 7 bases that match TRBD1. Germline trimming cut 4 bases from V and 3 bases from J; bases unmatched to any gene: 6. This CDR3 is built from 13 residues. CDR1 is DFQATT, CDR2 SNEGSKA, per germline (reference sequence). CDR3 sequence reads: CSAIGQDLYEQYF. CDR3 DNA: TGCAGTGCTATAGGACAGGACCTCTACGAGCAGTACTTC.

The chain employs TRBV6-2 or TRBV6-3 and TRBJ2-2; D is perhaps TRBD1 (6 bases). The CDR3 spans 15 residues. Germline loops: CDR1 MNHEY, CDR2 SVGEGT. Trimming removed 5 bases from V and 2 bases from J, with 12 bases in between. CDR3: CASSAYRANTGELFF. The CDR3 nucleotides read TGTGCCAGCAGTGCCTACAGGGCAAACACCGGGGAGCTGTTTTTT.

J is TRBJ1-1 and V is TRBV19; TRBD1 is a possible D gene (6 bases). CDR1 and CDR2 (germline): LNHDA, SQIVND (reference sequence). This CDR3 comprises 16 residues. The V and J ends lost 8 bases and 4 bases respectively, with 23 bases between them. The CDR3 sequence is CASAAGGGLVGTEAFF. The DNA of the CDR3 is TGTGCCAGTGCCGCCGGGGGCGGGTTGGTGGGCACTGAAGCTTTCTTT.

This clonotype was detected ten times or more. The CDR3 sequence: CASSVAEGQGAIEQFF. For the CDR3, the DNA is TGTGCCAGCAGCGTAGCTGAAGGACAGGGGGCGATTGAGCAGTTCTTC. The V call is TRBV9, the J call TRBJ2-1; TRBD1 matches 11 bases. The CDR3 is 16 residues long. The junction had 8 bases not matched to a gene; V was cut back by 0 bases and J by 9 bases. The germline gives CDR1 SGDLS, CDR2 YYNGEE.

This clonotype has only a few counts. The gene calls are TRBV19 and TRBJ2-2, with D maybe TRBD2 (5 bases). V lost 6 bases to trimming and J lost 5 bases, with 13 bases between them. The CDR3 is made up of 14 amino acids. The germline V gene has CDR1 LNHDA and CDR2 SQIVND (reference sequence). The CDR3: CASRRTSGTGELFF. The CDR3 DNA reads TGTGCCAGTAGGAGGACTTCCGGAACCGGGGAGCTGTTTTTT.

This clonotype was observed a handful of times. The V gene is TRBV28, the J gene TRBJ2-7, with no clear D. Trimming took off 6 bases at V and 5 bases at J, with 20 bases between the two ends. This CDR3 has 15 residues. Germline V gene lookup returns CDR1 MDHEN and CDR2 SYDVKM. CDR3 DNA sequence: TGTGCCAGCAGGGAAAGGGATACGGGTGGGCACGAGCAGTACTTC. This codes for CASRERDTGGHEQYF.

V gene TRBV11-2 combines with J gene TRBJ2-5, with D possibly matching TRBD2 (6 bases). The germline V gene has CDR1 SGHAT and CDR2 FQNNGV. The CDR3 is made up of 16 amino acids. Trimming removed 1 base at V and 0 bases at J, with 12 bases between. CDR3 coding DNA: TGTGCCAGCAGCTTAGTACTAGCTTGGTACCAAGAGACCCAGTACTTC. It translates to CASSLVLAWYQETQYF. Variable domain in full (rest from reference TRBV11-2 and TRBJ2-5): EAGVAQSPRYKIIEKRQSVAFWCNPISGHATLYWYQQILGQGPKLLIQFQNNGVVDDSQLPKDRFSAERLKGVDSTLKIQPAKLEDSAVYLCASSLVLAWYQETQYFGPGTRLLVL.

The V call is TRBV11-3, the J call TRBJ1-1, with D perhaps TRBD1 (5 bases). Germline assignment: CDR1 SGHNT and CDR2 YENEEA. Trimming removed 4 bases from V and 1 base from J, with 10 bases in between. The CDR3 runs to 14 residues. CDR3 bases: TGTGCCAGCAGCTCCCGAGGGGCGAACACTGAAGCTTTCTTT. Encoded protein: CASSSRGANTEAFF.

This clonotype has only a few counts. The chain couples TRBV20-1 to TRBJ1-5; the D gene is possibly TRBD1 (5 bases). V lost 2 bases and J lost 0, with 11 bases in between. The length of the CDR3 is 15 residues. Germline V CDR1 and CDR2: DFQATT, SNEGSKA (reference sequence). CDR3 residues: CSARLAGASNQPQHF. The CDR3 nucleotides are TGCAGTGCTAGATTAGCTGGGGCTAGCAATCAGCCCCAGCATTTT.

This clonotype was counted ten times or more. The rearrangement joins TRBV5-8 to TRBJ1-5; D is perhaps TRBD1 (5 bases). The CDR3 runs to 14 residues. Germline assignment: CDR1 SGHTS and CDR2 YDEGEE. With 5 bases removed from V and 2 bases from J, the gap between germline ends came to 11 bases. This CDR3 is CASSPRGGNQPQHF. The DNA for the CDR3 is TGTGCCAGCAGTCCCCGGGGGGGCAATCAGCCCCAGCATTTT.

This clonotype has ten or more counts. V usage is TRBV5-1 and J usage is TRBJ1-2; possibly TRBD1 for D (5 bases). The CDR3 has 14 residues. The germline V and J ends were trimmed by 1 base and 8 bases, with 15 bases remaining between them. Germline V gene lookup returns CDR1 SGHRS and CDR2 YFSETQ. CDR3 amino acids: CASSLTGDQTGYTF. The CDR3 DNA reads TGCGCCAGCAGCTTGACAGGCGACCAGACGGGCTACACCTTC.

V gene TRBV4-1 combines with J gene TRBJ2-1, with D possibly being TRBD2 (5 bases). The CDR3 runs to 15 residues. V was shortened by 0 bases and J by 2 bases, with 8 bases between the two germline ends. CDR1 and CDR2 from the germline V gene are MGHRA and YSYEKL. The CDR3 region has the DNA TGCGCCAGCAGCCAAGACCCGGGAACCTACAATGAGCAGTTCTTC. Translating it yields CASSQDPGTYNEQFF.

This clonotype was found a few times. The chain links TRBV12-3 or TRBV12-4 to TRBJ2-2, with 9 bases lining up with TRBD1. The CDR3 sequence is 14 residues long. V shed 8 bases and J 3 bases; nucleotides not matched to a gene: 4. This CDR3 reads CASQTGGDTGELFF. The CDR3 nucleotides read TGTGCCAGCCAGACAGGGGGAGACACCGGGGAGCTGTTTTTT.